This T cell receptor (beta chain) was identified during a study of OX40 agonist ivuxolimab in advanced cancers. About the full investigation: Ivuxolimab was an agonistic, fully human IgG2 monoclonal antibody directed against OX40 (CD134), a costimulatory receptor. Intravenous ivuxolimab was administered to patients every 2 weeks at six dose levels: 0.01, 0.1, 0.3, 1.5, 3 and 10 mg/kg. Of the approximately 50 dose-escalation patients, hepatocellular carcinoma was present in approximately 20, melanoma in around 15, renal cell carcinoma in 9 and head and neck cancer in 9. In the dose-escalation cohort, approximately 82% of patients were male, and the mean age was roughly 60 years, with a range of about 23 to 85. Prior anti-PD-1, anti-PD-L1 or anti-CTLA-4 therapy was permitted, and checkpoint inhibitors had been received by about 37% of dose-escalation patients. Partial responses occurred in three dose-escalation patients, of whom one had hepatocellular carcinoma and two had cutaneous melanoma. The point of sequencing TCRbeta in the periphery was to test whether ivuxolimab changed TCR sequence diversity and drove clonal T-cell expansion. The monotherapy dose-escalation portion (N = 52 patients) of the phase I ivuxolimab trial is reported in the paper.

Patients with autoimmune disease history or receiving systemic immunosuppression were excluded from the trial. Peripheral blood for TCR sequencing was collected from all dose cohorts at baseline, on cycle 4 day 1, and on cycle 7 day 1. The samples were taken from a phase I, first-in-human, multicenter, open-label dose-escalation trial of ivuxolimab. Adults with locally advanced or metastatic melanoma, renal cell, hepatocellular, or head and neck squamous cell carcinoma were enrolled in the trial. CD4+ and CD8+ T cells were sorted separately from peripheral blood before TCR sequencing. V and J are truncated by 5 bases and 0 bases respectively, leaving an intervening sequence of 13 bases. From a lookup of the germline V gene, CDR1 and CDR2 are SGHAT and FQNNGV. The CDR3 holds 15 amino acids from the cysteine to the phenylalanine. The CDR3 DNA has 45 bases and is translated from base 1. Results and caveats for the whole study, not just this receptor: The antigen specificity of the clonally expanded peripheral T cells was not determined. In the 0.1-3.0 mg/kg groups, partial responders were among the patients with the lowest normalized peripheral clonal expansion, particularly in CD8+ T cells. At doses of 0.1 to 3.0 mg/kg, clonal expansion of both CD4+ and CD8+ blood T cells was observed from baseline to week 6. Low levels of normalized T-cell clonal expansion were also shown by some nonresponding patients. After ivuxolimab, CD8+ T cells had more expanded clones than CD4+ T cells on average.

To sequence the TCRbeta CDR3 region, genomic DNA was isolated from the sorted cells. TCRbeta CDR3 regions were sequenced using the immunoSEQ Assay. Sourced from immuneACCESS, this table was stored by TCRdb with only in-frame sequences that have V and J called. A share of the clones is absent; for the studies checked, an unresolved V gene accounts for under half, and the remainder has no known explanation. For this sample the table gives 70,000 to 95,000 clones, of which less than 95% were detected only once. The ten largest clonotypes hold 9.6% of the sample. A note on this clone: Its binding antigen is unknown. No base quality values were provided; no much bigger clone lies one nucleotide off.

This specimen was CD4+ or CD8+ T cells sorted from blood, taken in a trial of the OX40 agonist ivuxolimab. This clonotype was sampled from an adult with an advanced solid tumor such as melanoma, head and neck, liver or kidney cancer. The chain joins TRBV11-2 to TRBJ2-5; the D element could tentatively be TRBD1 or TRBD2, as 5 bases agree for each. The bases are TGTGCCAGCAGCGTGGGACGGAGGTACCAAGAGACCCAGTACTTC. Translated, it reads CASSVGRRYQETQYF.